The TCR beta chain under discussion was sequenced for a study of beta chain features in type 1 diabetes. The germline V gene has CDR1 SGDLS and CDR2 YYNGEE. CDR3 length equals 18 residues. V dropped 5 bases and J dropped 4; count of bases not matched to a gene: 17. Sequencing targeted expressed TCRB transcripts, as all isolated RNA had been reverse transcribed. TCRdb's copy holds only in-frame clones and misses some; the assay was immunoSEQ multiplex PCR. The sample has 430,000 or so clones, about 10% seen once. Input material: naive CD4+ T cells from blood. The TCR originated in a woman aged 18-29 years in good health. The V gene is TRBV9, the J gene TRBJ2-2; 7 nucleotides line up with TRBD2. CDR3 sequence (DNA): TGTGCCAGCAGGAACCCTGGTCAACGGCTAGCGGCCACCGGGGAGCTGTTTTTT. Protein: CASRNPGQRLAATGELFF.